The 9 T cell receptor beta chains below all came from one sample that was sequenced in a study of Tregs in tolerant kidney transplant recipients. The protocol was immunoSEQ multiplex PCR, while the TCRdb copy is restricted to in-frame clones and leaves out a portion. This table has about 88,000 clones, around nine tenths appearing once. Source material: CD8+ T cells from blood. These receptors all come from a human donor in good health.

The V and J genes are TRBV29-1 and TRBJ2-7; D possibly corresponds to TRBD1 (6 bases). Germline V gene sequence: CDR1 SQVTM, CDR2 ANQGSEA. Deletions cut 4 bases from V and 0 bases from J, with 10 bases between. The length of the CDR3 is 13 residues. CDR3 sequence reads: CSVARGSSYEQYF. The CDR3 bases are TGCAGCGTTGCCAGGGGAAGCTCCTACGAGCAGTACTTC.

This clone was picked up a small number of times. The rearrangement uses TRBV6-5 and TRBJ1-6; D is uncertain. V was clipped by 0 bases and J by 10 bases, with 4 bases between them. This CDR3 comprises 12 residues. Germline V gives CDR1 MNHEY, CDR2 SVGAGI. CDR3 DNA: TGTGCCAGCAGTTACTCGTTCTCACCCCTCCACTTT. It is translated as CASSYSFSPLHF.

In nucleotides, the CDR3 is TGTGCCAGCAGGACAGGGGTGGGCAATCAGCCCCAGCATTTT. Protein sequence: CASRTGVGNQPQHF. The J gene is TRBJ1-5, the V gene TRBV27; TRBD1 matches at 8 bases. V trimming: 6 bases; J trimming: 2 bases; junction bases outside the gene matches: 3. This CDR3 region has 14 residues. Germline-derived CDR1 and CDR2 are MNHEY and SMNVEV (reference sequence).

The CDR3 here is CASSVEGGGSWNEQFF. In nucleotides, the CDR3 is TGTGCCAGCAGCGTAGAGGGGGGAGGCTCTTGGAATGAGCAGTTCTTC. The rearrangement uses TRBV9 and TRBJ2-1; tentatively, D is TRBD1 or TRBD2 (6 bases each). The germline V gene encodes CDR1 SGDLS and CDR2 YYNGEE. V was trimmed by 0 bases and J by 7 bases, leaving 17 bases between them. The CDR3 contains 16 residues.

The gene calls are TRBV4-1 and TRBJ1-1; no firm D call. There are 15 residues in the CDR3. Germline V gene data show CDR1 as MGHRA and CDR2 as YSYEKL. Trimming cost V 1 base and J 4 bases, with 13 bases left between them. DNA of the CDR3: TGCGCCAGCAGCCAAGTTCCCGTGGAAGGCACTGAAGCTTTCTTT. Translation gives CASSQVPVEGTEAFF.

The chain recombines TRBV7-8 with TRBJ2-3; 13 nucleotides match TRBD2. Germline V gene data show CDR1 as SGHVS and CDR2 as FQNEAQ. Trimming took 1 base from V and 6 from J; bases not matched to a gene: 7. The CDR3 sequence is 17 residues long. CDR3 amino acids: CASSLGLAGGRFDTQYF. In nucleotides, the CDR3 is TGTGCCAGCAGCTTAGGACTAGCGGGGGGTAGGTTTGATACGCAGTATTTT.

CDR3 in amino acids: CASSQPPGLDSPLHF. The CDR3 DNA reads TGTGCCAGCAGCCAGCCTCCGGGGTTAGATTCACCCCTCCACTTT. The V and J genes are TRBV4-2 and TRBJ1-6; D is undetermined. The CDR3 is made up of 15 amino acids. V was trimmed by 3 bases and J by 8 bases, leaving 14 bases between them. In germline, CDR1 is LGHNA, CDR2 YNFKEQ.

This chain connects TRBV2 to TRBJ2-3; tentative D call: TRBD1 (6 bases). Germline-derived CDR1 and CDR2 are SNHLY and FYNNEI. V was trimmed by 10 bases and J by 4 bases, leaving 15 bases between them. The length of the CDR3 is 13 residues. The CDR3 spells CANRVISADTQYF. CDR3 DNA sequence: TGTGCCAACAGGGTGATTAGCGCAGATACGCAGTATTTT.

This chain uses TRBV7-8 with TRBJ2-7; D not certain. The germline V gene encodes CDR1 SGHVS and CDR2 FQNEAQ. Trimming cost V 1 base and J 2 bases, with 15 bases left between them. The CDR3 spans 16 residues. The DNA for the CDR3 is TGTGCCAGCAGCTTAGAGTTCCCCGCAGGCCCCTACGAGCAGTACTTC. Its protein product is CASSLEFPAGPYEQYF. The full variable domain, rest sourced from reference TRBV7-8 and TRBJ2-7, is GAGVSQSPRYKVAKRGQDVALRCDPISGHVSLFWYQQALGQGPEFLTYFQNEAQLDKSGLPSDRFFAERPEGSVSTLKIQRTQQEDSAVYLCASSLEFPAGPYEQYFGPGTRLTVT.